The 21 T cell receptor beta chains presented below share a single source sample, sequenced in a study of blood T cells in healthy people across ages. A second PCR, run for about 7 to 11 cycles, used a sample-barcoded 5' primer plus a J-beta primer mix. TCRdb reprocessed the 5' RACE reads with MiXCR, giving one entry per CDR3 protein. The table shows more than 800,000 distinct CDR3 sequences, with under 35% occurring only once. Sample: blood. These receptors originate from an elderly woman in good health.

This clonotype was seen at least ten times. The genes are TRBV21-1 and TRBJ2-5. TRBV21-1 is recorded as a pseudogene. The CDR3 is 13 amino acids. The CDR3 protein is CASSKEGLGTQYF. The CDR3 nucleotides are TGTGCCAGCAGCAAAGAGGGCCTAGGGACCCAGTACTTC.

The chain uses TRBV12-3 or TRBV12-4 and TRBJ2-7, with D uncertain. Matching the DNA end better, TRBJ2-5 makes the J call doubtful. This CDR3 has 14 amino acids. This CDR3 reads CASSLENSKETQYF. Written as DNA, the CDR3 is TGTGCCAGCAGTTTAGAGAATAGTAAGGAGACCCAGTACTTC.

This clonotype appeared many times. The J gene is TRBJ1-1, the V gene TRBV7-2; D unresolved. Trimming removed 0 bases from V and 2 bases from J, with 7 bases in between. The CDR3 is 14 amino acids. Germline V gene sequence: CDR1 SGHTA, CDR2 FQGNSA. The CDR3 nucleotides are TGTGCCAGCAGCTTAGCACGGCCTAACACTGAAGCTTTCTTT. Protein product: CASSLARPNTEAFF.

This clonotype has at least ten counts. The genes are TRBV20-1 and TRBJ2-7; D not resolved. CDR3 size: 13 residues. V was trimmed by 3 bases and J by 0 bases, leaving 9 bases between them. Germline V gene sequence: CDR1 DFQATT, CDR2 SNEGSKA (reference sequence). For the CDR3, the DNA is TGCAGTGCTAGTCGGCGCTCCTCCTACGAGCAGTACTTC. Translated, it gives CSASRRSSYEQYF.

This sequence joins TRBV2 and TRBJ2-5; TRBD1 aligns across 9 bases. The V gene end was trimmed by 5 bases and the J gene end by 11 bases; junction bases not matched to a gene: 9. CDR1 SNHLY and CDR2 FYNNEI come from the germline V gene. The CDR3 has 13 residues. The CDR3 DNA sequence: TGTGCCAGCAGTTGGGACAGGGCCCGAGAGCAGTACTTC. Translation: CASSWDRAREQYF.

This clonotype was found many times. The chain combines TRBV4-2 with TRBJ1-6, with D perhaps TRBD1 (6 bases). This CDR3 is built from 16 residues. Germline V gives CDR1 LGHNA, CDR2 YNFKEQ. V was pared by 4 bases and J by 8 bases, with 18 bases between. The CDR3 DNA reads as TGTGCCAGCAGCCGGGACGGGACACCCGGGGATTCACCCCTCCACTTT. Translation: CASSRDGTPGDSPLHF.

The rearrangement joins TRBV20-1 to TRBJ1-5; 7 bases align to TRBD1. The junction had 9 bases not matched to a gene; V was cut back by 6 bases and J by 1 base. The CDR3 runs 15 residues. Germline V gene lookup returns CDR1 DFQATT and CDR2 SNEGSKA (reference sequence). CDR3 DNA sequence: TGCAGTGCCCGAAGACAGGGAGTAAGCAATCAGCCCCAGCATTTT. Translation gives CSARRQGVSNQPQHF.

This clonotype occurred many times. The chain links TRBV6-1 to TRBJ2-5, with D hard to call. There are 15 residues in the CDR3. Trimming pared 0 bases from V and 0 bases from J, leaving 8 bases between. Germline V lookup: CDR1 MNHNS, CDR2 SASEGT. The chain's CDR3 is CASSEARGYQETQYF. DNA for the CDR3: TGTGCCAGCAGTGAAGCGCGTGGGTACCAAGAGACCCAGTACTTC.

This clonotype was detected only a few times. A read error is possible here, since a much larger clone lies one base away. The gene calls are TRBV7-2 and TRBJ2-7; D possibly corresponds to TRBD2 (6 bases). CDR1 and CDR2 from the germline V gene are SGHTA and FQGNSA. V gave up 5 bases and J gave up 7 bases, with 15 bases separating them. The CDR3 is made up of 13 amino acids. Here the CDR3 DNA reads TGTGCCAGCAGCCCAGTCCGGGGAGGTGAGCAGTACTTC. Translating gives CASSPVRGGEQYF.

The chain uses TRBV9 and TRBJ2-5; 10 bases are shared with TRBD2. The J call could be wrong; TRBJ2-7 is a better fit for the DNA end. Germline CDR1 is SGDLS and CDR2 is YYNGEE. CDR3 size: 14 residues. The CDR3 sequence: CASSVAAGGLEQYF. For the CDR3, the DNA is TGTGCCAGCAGCGTAGCAGCGGGGGGGCTCGAGCAGTACTTC.

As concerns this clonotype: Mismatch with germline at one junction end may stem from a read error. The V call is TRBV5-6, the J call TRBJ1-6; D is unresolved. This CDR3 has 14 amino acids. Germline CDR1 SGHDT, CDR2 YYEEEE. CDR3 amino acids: CASSWARHNSPPHF. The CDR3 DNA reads TGTGCCAGCAGCTGGGCTCGTCATAATTCACCCCCCCACTTT. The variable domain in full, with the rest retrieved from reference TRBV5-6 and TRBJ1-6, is DAGVTQSPTHLIKTRGQQVTLRCSPKSGHDTVSWYQQALGQGPQFIFQYYEEEERQRGNFPDRFSGHQFPNYSSELNVNALLLGDSALYLCASSWARHNSPPHFGNGTRLTVT.

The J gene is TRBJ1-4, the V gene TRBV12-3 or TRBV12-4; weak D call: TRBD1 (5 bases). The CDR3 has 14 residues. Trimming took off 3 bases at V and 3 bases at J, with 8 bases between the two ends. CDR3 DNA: TGTGCCAGCAGTTTTAAGGGGTCTAATGAAAAACTGTTTTTT. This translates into CASSFKGSNEKLFF.

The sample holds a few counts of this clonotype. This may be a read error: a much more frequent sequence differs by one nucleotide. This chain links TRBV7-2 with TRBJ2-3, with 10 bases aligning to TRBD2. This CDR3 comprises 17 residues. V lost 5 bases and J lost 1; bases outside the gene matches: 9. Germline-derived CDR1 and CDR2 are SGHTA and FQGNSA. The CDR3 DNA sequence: TGTGCCAGCAGCCCACTAGCGGGGCGGGCTGGCACAGATACGCAGTATTTT. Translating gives CASSPLAGRAGTDTQYF.

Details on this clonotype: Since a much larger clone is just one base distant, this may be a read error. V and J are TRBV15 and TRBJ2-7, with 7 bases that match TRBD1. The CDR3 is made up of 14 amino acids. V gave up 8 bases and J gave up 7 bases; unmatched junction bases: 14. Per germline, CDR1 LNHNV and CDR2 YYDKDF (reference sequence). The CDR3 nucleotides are TGTGCCACCCTTGTCGACAGGGTAATCGGTGAGCAGTACTTC. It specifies CATLVDRVIGEQYF. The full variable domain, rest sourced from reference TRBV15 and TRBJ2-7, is DAMVIQNPRYQVTQFGKPVTLSCSQTLNHNVMYWYQQKSSQAPKLLFHYYDKDFNNEADTPDNFQSRRPNTSFCFLDIRSPGLGDTAMYLCATLVDRVIGEQYFGPGTRLTVT.

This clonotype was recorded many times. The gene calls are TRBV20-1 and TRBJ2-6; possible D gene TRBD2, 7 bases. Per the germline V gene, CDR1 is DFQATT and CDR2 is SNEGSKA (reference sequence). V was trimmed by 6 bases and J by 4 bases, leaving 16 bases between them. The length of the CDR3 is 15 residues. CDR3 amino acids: CSAPARGPGANVLTF. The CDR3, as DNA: TGCAGTGCCCCCGCGCGGGGGCCCGGGGCCAACGTCCTGACTTTC.

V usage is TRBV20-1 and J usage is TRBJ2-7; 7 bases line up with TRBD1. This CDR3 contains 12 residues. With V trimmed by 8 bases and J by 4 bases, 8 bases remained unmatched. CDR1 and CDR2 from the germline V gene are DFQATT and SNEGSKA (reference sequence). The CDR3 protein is CSTTGDRYEQYF. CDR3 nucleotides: TGCAGTACTACAGGGGATAGATACGAGCAGTACTTC.

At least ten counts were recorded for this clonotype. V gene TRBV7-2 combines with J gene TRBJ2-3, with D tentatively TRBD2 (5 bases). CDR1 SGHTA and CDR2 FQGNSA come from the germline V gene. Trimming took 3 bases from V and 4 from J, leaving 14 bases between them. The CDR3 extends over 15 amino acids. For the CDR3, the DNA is TGTGCCAGCAGCTTTGCGGGCAGAATTTCAGATACGCAGTATTTT. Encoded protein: CASSFAGRISDTQYF. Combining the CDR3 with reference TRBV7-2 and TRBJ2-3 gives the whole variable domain GAGVSQSPSNKVTEKGKDVELRCDPISGHTALYWYRQSLGQGLEFLIYFQGNSAPDKSGLPSDRFSAERTGGSVSTLTIQRTQQEDSAVYLCASSFAGRISDTQYFGPGTRLTVL.

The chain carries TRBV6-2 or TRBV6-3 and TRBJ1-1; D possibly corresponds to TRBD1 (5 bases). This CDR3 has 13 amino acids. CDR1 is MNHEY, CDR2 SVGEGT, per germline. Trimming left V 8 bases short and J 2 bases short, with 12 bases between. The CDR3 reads CASGMTVNTEAFF. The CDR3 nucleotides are TGTGCCAGCGGCATGACAGTTAACACTGAAGCTTTCTTT.

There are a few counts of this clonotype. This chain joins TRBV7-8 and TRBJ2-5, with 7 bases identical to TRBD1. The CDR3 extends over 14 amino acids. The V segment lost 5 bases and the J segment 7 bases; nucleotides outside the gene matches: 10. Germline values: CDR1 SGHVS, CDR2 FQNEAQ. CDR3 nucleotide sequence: TGTGCCAGCAGCCAACAGGGGCACCGCGGGACCCAGTACTTC. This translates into CASSQQGHRGTQYF.

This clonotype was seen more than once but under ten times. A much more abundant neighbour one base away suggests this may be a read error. The CDR3 sequence is CSVAEGASSMDEQYF. CDR3 in DNA: TGCAGCGTGGCCGAGGGAGCTTCCTCCATGGATGAGCAGTACTTC. The V call is TRBV29-1, the J call TRBJ2-5, with D possibly matching TRBD2 (5 bases). Trimming took off 6 bases at V and 11 bases at J, with 28 bases between the two ends. CDR1 and CDR2 (germline): SQVTM, ANQGSEA. The CDR3 runs 15 residues. The entire variable domain, with the rest obtained from reference TRBV29-1 and TRBJ2-5, is as follows: SAVISQKPSRDICQRGTSLTIQCQVDSQVTMMFWYRQQPGQSLTLIATANQGSEATYESGFVIDKFPISRPNLTFSTLTVSNMSPEDSSIYLCSVAEGASSMDEQYFGPGTRLLVL.

CDR3 DNA sequence: TGTGCCAGCGGGACAGTAGATCACACTGAAGCTTTCTTT. Translation gives CASGTVDHTEAFF. The V call is TRBV2, the J call TRBJ1-1; TRBD1 aligns across 7 bases. Germline lookup yields CDR1 SNHLY and CDR2 FYNNEI. The CDR3 totals 13 residues. After removal of 8 bases from V and 3 bases from J, the junction contained 6 bases not matched to a gene.